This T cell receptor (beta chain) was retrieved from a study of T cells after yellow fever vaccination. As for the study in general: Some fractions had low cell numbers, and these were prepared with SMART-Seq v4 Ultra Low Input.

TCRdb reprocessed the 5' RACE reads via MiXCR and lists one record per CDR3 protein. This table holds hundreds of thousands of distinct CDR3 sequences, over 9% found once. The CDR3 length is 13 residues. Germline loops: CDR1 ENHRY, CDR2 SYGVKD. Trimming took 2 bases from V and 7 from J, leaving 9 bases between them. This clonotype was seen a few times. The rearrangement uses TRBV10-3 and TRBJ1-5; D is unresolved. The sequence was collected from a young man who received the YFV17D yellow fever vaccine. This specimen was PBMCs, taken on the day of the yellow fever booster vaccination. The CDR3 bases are TGTGCCATCAGTGAGCGGAGGGAACAGCCCCAGCATTTT. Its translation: CAISERREQPQHF.